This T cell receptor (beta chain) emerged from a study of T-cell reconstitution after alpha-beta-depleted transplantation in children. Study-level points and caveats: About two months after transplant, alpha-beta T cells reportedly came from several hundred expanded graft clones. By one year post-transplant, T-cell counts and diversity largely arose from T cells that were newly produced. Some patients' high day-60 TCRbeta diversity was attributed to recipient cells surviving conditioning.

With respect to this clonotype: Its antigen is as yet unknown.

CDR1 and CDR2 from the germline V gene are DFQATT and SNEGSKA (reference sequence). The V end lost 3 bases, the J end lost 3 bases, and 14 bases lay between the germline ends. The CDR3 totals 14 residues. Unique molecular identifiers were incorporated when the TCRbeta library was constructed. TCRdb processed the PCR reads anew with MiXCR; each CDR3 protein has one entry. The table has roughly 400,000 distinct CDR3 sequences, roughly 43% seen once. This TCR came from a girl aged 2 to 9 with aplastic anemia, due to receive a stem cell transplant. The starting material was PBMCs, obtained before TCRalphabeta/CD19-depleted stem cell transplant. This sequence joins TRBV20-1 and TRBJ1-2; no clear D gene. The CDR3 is CSASRSGGDYGYTF. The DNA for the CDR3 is TGCAGTGCTAGTCGTTCAGGTGGTGACTATGGCTACACCTTC.